This is a list of T cell receptor beta chains from one sample in a study of shared clonotypes between healthy human individuals. The data were produced by immunoSEQ multiplex PCR, yet TCRdb's version contains in-frame clones alone and is incomplete. The sample records 2.3 million or so clones, just over 90% being singletons. Sequencing input: naive CD4+ T cells from PBMCs. These receptors all stem from a man younger than 35 in good health. Some clones in this sample may be carry-over from other donors' samples. Both conserved end residues are part of each CDR3. A D gene is named only where the DNA matches it firmly.

TRBV13,TRBD2,17,TRBJ2-3,CASSLRLAGTSTDTQYF,TGTGCCAGCAGCTTGAGGCTAGCGGGTACTAGCACAGATACGCAGTATTTT
TRBV7-3,NA,15,TRBJ2-3,CASSPGGQGTDTQYF,TGTGCCAGCAGCCCAGGCGGGCAGGGCACAGATACGCAGTATTTT
TRBV7-9,NA,15,TRBJ2-7,CASSTTALAAYEQYF,TGTGCCAGCAGCACGACAGCATTAGCGGCATACGAGCAGTACTTC
TRBV28,NA,15,TRBJ1-2,CASRIGGAQDYGYTF,TGTGCCAGCAGGATAGGGGGGGCGCAGGACTATGGCTACACCTTC
TRBV27,NA,13,TRBJ2-2,CASSLGTIGELFF,TGTGCCAGCAGTCTGGGGACCATTGGGGAGCTGTTTTTT
TRBV5-1,TRBD2,16,TRBJ2-1,CASSLELAGGTNEQFF,TGCGCCAGCAGCTTGGAGCTAGCGGGAGGTACCAATGAGCAGTTCTTC
TRBV27,NA,15,TRBJ1-3,CASRLTQGRRNTIYF,TGTGCCAGCAGACTCACACAGGGTCGGAGAAACACCATATATTTT
TRBV11-3,TRBD1,14,TRBJ2-2,CASSRDRGTGELFF,TGTGCCAGCAGCCGGGACAGGGGGACCGGGGAGCTGTTTTTT
TRBV5-4,TRBD1,15,TRBJ2-1,CASSSRQGSYNEQFF,TGTGCCAGTTCGAGTAGACAGGGGTCCTACAATGAGCAGTTCTTC
TRBV11-3,NA,15,TRBJ2-1,CASSLEAGGGTLQFF,TGTGCCAGCAGCTTAGAGGCAGGTGGTGGGACCTTGCAGTTCTTC
TRBV7-2,TRBD1,11,TRBJ2-1,CASSWGQPKFF,TGTGCCAGCAGCTGGGGACAGCCCAAGTTCTTC
TRBV5-1,NA,15,TRBJ1-1,CASSWGPGRNTEAFF,TGCGCCAGCAGCTGGGGGCCAGGGAGGAACACTGAAGCTTTCTTT
TRBV27,TRBD1,16,TRBJ1-4,CASSSGTVVGVEKLFF,TGTGCCAGCAGTTCGGGGACAGTAGTGGGAGTTGAAAAACTGTTTTTT
TRBV2,TRBD1,15,TRBJ2-2,CASMMTGSTFGELFF,TGTGCCAGCATGATGACAGGGAGTACATTTGGGGAGCTGTTTTTT
TRBV5-1,NA,13,TRBJ2-5,CASSLGGRETQYF,TGCGCCAGCAGTCTGGGAGGCCGGGAGACCCAGTACTTC
TRBV27,NA,17,TRBJ1-4,CASSRTWGGAIGEKLFF,TGTGCCAGCAGTCGGACCTGGGGGGGGGCAATTGGCGAAAAACTGTTTTTT
TRBV18,NA,17,TRBJ2-1,CASSPYVAGLTKDEQFF,TGTGCCAGCTCACCATACGTGGCGGGACTCACGAAGGATGAGCAGTTCTTC
TRBV28,TRBD2,15,TRBJ2-3,CASTPTSGPRDTQYF,TGTGCCAGCACCCCGACTAGCGGGCCCCGGGATACGCAGTATTTT
TRBV7-2,TRBD2,14,TRBJ2-7,CASSPNGGGYEQYF,TGTGCCAGCAGCCCTAACGGGGGGGGCTACGAGCAGTACTTC
TRBV7-3,TRBD2,16,TRBJ2-1,CASSSFGTSGTNEQFF,TGTGCCAGCAGCTCGTTCGGGACTAGCGGGACCAATGAGCAGTTCTTC
TRBV6-4,TRBD2,15,TRBJ2-2,CASRPGTGGTGELFF,TGTGCCAGCAGACCGGGAACGGGAGGGACCGGGGAGCTGTTTTTT
TRBV29-1,NA,12,TRBJ1-4,CSAVSGSEKLFF,TGCAGCGCGGTTAGTGGTAGTGAAAAACTGTTTTTT
TRBV9,NA,13,TRBJ2-7,CASSVKGTDEQYF,TGTGCCAGCAGCGTAAAGGGGACTGACGAGCAGTACTTC
TRBV18,TRBD1,13,TRBJ2-2,CASSPRGTGELFF,TGTGCCAGCTCGCCCAGGGGGACCGGGGAGCTGTTTTTT